This T cell receptor (beta chain) emerged from a study of cytomegalovirus exposure and HLA in healthy donors. Broader study findings: A few CMV-associated chains proved CMV antigen-specific in vitro.

Amplification used 60 Vbeta primers and 13 Jbeta primers. Clones were read by immunoSEQ multiplex PCR, and TCRdb kept only the in-frame ones, dropping some. This table has roughly 130,000 clones, approximately 70% appearing once. In regard to this clone: No antigen is known for it.

The CDR3 has 14 residues. Germline-derived CDR1 and CDR2 are SGHRS and YFSETQ. The V and J ends lost 4 bases and 3 bases respectively, with 10 bases between them. Everyone who donated was a healthy bone marrow donor. Sequencing was carried out using PBMCs. This receptor was obtained from a woman aged 60 to 75 in good health and CMV-seropositive. The V and J genes are TRBV5-1 and TRBJ1-4; possibly TRBD1 for D (5 bases). The chain's CDR3 is CASSRGGSNEKLFF. As DNA, the CDR3 is TGCGCCAGCAGCCGGGGGGGGTCTAATGAAAAACTGTTTTTT.